The 5 T cell receptor beta chains below all came from one sample that was sequenced in a study of cytomegalovirus exposure and HLA in healthy donors. Researchers ran the PCR with 60 Vbeta and 13 Jbeta primers. The method was immunoSEQ multiplex PCR; TCRdb's version includes in-frame clones alone and lacks a portion of them. The sample lists just over 150,000 clones; 85% were seen once. Sequences were obtained from PBMCs. All receptors derive from a man in his late teens or twenties in good health and CMV-seropositive.

The rearrangement joins TRBV7-2 to TRBJ2-7, with D possibly matching TRBD1 (5 bases). The CDR3 consists of 12 residues. V dropped 2 bases and J dropped 6 bases, with 8 bases sitting between them. Germline lookup yields CDR1 SGHTA and CDR2 FQGNSA. This CDR3 is CASSLSGPEQYF. CDR3 DNA: TGTGCCAGCAGCTTATCAGGGCCCGAGCAGTACTTC.

The CDR3 protein is CASSTGQGSTEAFF. The CDR3 DNA is TGTGCCAGTAGTACCGGACAGGGAAGCACTGAAGCTTTCTTT. The V and J genes are TRBV19 and TRBJ1-1; TRBD1 aligns across 8 bases. The germline V gene encodes CDR1 LNHDA and CDR2 SQIVND (reference sequence). This CDR3 contains 14 residues. V lost 4 bases, J lost 4 bases, and 5 bases stayed unmatched.

The chain carries TRBV7-8 and TRBJ2-7, with 9 bases lining up with TRBD1. The CDR3 sequence is 15 residues long. V lost 0 bases and J lost 6; bases outside the gene matches: 6. Germline V CDR1 and CDR2: SGHVS, FQNEAQ. CDR3 sequence reads: CASSLARTGVSEQYF. CDR3 nucleotide sequence: TGTGCCAGCAGCTTAGCGAGGACAGGGGTAAGCGAGCAGTACTTC.

The rearrangement uses TRBV6-1 and TRBJ2-1, with 8 bases identical to TRBD1. The CDR3 has 15 amino acids. Germline-derived CDR1 and CDR2 are MNHNS and SASEGT. J was trimmed by 6 bases and V by 3 bases; bases with no gene match: 7. The chain's CDR3 is CASSEPDRVSNEQFF. Here the CDR3 DNA reads TGTGCCAGCAGTGAGCCGGACAGGGTTAGCAATGAGCAGTTCTTC.

The gene calls are TRBV4-1 and TRBJ2-3; 12 positions agree with TRBD2. Trimming removed 0 bases from V and 5 bases from J; junction bases left unmatched: 18. Germline CDR1 and CDR2: MGHRA and YSYEKL. CDR3 length: 21 residues. This chain's CDR3 is CASSQERLGGLAGGYGDTQYF. CDR3 in DNA: TGCGCCAGCAGCCAAGAGAGGCTCGGAGGGCTAGCGGGGGGGTATGGAGATACGCAGTATTTT.